This T cell receptor beta chain was observed in a study of shared clonotypes between healthy human individuals. For the study at large: Contributing individuals were two females and a few males aged 18 to 49. Study-level points and caveats: Large sequencing depth failed to make sorted-subset sequencing complete, rarefaction showed. The sampled material consisted only of blood, and tissue repertoires are likely to differ.

A remark on this clone: Its antigen remains unknown.

Every contributor of samples was a Caucasian grown-up residing in Nashville, Tennessee. CDR3 length equals 15 residues. Trimming pared 1 base from V and 2 bases from J, leaving 11 bases between. In germline, CDR1 is SEHNR, CDR2 FQNEAQ (reference sequence). Sequenced by immunoSEQ multiplex PCR; TCRdb stores in-frame clones only, minus some. This table holds approximately 2,000,000 clones, just under 95% found once. The clonotype comes from a man between 18 and 29 years old in good health. Some clones in this sample may be carry-over from other donors' samples. This rearrangement joins TRBV7-9 to TRBJ2-5; D uncertain. The sequencing sample was made of naive CD4+ T cells from PBMCs. Sample subset: CD45RA+ positively selected. The CDR3 DNA follows: TGTGCCAGCAGCTTAGGGTCCAGCCCTCAAGAGACCCAGTACTTC. Encoded protein: CASSLGSSPQETQYF.